The clone carrying this T cell receptor beta chain appeared a few times. Its antigen is still unknown. Diagnostic decisions used clinical symptoms, serum thyroxine and TRAb, thyroid ultrasound and orbital computed tomography. CDR3 length: 12 amino acids. Trimming took 8 bases from V and 7 from J, leaving 14 bases between them. This record comes from a study of T cells in Graves' hyperthyroidism and ophthalmopathy. Broader study findings: From stable hyperthyroidism, ophthalmopathy was set apart by a 13 V-J model.

TCR beta CDR3 sequences were amplified from RNA transcripts. Using the HTBI primer set, a first-round RT-PCR was run on the TCR CDR3. TCRdb independently ran MiXCR on the multiplex PCR reads; one entry per CDR3 protein. This sample has 300,000 or so distinct CDR3 sequences, with approximately 16% found just once. V and J are TRBV12-3 or TRBV12-4 and TRBJ1-2, with D possibly being TRBD1 (5 bases). The origin of this receptor is a man aged 30 to 39 with Graves' hyperthyroidism. Sample: blood. The CDR3 spells CASGGEEVGYTF. In DNA form, the CDR3 reads TGTGCCAGCGGGGGGGAGGAGGTTGGCTACACCTTC.